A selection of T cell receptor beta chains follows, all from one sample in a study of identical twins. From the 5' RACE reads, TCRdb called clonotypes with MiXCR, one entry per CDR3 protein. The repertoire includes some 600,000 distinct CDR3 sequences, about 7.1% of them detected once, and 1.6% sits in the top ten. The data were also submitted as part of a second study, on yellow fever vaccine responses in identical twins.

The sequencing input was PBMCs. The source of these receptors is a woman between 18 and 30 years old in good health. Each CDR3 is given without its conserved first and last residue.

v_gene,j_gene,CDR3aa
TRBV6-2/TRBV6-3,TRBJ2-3,ASSSTRADRDYSTDTQY
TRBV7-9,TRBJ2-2,ASSAPGLAGVRELF
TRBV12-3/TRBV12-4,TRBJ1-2,ASSTGQAYGYT
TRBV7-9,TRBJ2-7,ASSPQPYEQY
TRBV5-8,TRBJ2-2,ASSSPALAGIAGELF
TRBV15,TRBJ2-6,ATSRPGLGSGANVLT
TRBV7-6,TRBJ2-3,ASSKTPTGISTDTQY
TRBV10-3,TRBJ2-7,AIRGDRAGSEQY
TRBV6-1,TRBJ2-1,ASSEATTTRREAYNEQF
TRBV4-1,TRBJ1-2,ASSQRRDREGYGYGYT
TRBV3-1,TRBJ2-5,ASSQATVEGETQY
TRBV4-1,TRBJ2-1,ASSPQVAGGLYNEQF
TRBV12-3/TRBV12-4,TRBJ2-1,ASSPGLANNEQF
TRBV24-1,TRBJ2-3,ATSDSGGWGDTQY
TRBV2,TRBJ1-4,ASSEARWRQGSEKLF
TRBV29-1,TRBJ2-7,SVAWDPTYEQY
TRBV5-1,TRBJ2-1,ASSLEYLYEQF
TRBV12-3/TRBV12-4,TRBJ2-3,ASTPGASSSTDTQY
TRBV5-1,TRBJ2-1,ASSWTSPRDEQF
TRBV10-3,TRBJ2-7,AISTGVGTYEQY
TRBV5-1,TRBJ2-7,ASSSSSYEQY
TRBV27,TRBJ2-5,ASSPRLLSGRTQTQY
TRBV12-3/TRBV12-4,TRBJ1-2,ASSPDRGYGGYT
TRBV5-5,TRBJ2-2,ASSLGTGLNTGELF
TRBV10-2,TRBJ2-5,ASRLQGTQETQY
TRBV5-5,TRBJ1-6,ASSSAGPNSPLH
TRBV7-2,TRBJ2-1,ARSGTSDNNEQF
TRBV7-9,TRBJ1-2,ASSLGSQLANYGYT
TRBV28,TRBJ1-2,ASSLWTESIYGYT
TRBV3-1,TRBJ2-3,ASSHGRTDTQY
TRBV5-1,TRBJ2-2,ASSFSKGTPGELF
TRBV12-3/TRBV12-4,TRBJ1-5,ASSGSYSNQPQH
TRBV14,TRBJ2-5,ASSQLKDYQETQY
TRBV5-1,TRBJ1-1,ASSLEWGTEAF
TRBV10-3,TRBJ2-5,AIREEGRETQY
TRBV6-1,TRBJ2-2,ASSEGQPNTGELF
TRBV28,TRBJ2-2,ASRIDGLTTGELF
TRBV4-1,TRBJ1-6,ASSRYRGADSPLH
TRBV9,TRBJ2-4,ASSPQSKNIQY
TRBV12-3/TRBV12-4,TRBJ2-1,ASSIPGLAGANEQF
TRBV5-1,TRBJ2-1,ASSLGTGGQWDNEQF
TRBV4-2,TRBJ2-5,ASSQMGQSTSGGETQY
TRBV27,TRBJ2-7,ASSPDQGGSYEQY
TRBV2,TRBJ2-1,ASSDDSETPFYNEQF
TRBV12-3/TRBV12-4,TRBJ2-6,ASSLGSPASGANVLT
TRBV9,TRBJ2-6,ASSVEGSGAGANVLT
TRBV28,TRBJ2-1,ASSRRTSGRPRESYNEQF
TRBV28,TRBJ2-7,ASSLWGSGVYEQY
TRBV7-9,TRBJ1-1,ASSLLGQYTEAF
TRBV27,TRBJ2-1,ASSTGTQTFGRTNEQF
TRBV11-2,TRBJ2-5,ASGLQGRGETQY
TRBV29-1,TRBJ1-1,SVGPTGGMNTEAF